The T cell receptor beta chain described here comes from a study of blood T cell repertoires in COVID-19. In the study overall: The study drew acute and convalescent COVID-19 samples from the United States, Italy and Spain. Nucleic acid was either cDNA or gDNA, and it came from T cells, B-cell-depleted T cells, or PBMCs.

Original data processing: Cell counts per sample came from amplifying reference gene primers. Produced via immunoSEQ multiplex PCR; TCRdb's table is partial and in-frame only. V and J calls and clone size are copied from that table; D and trimming were computed from the DNA. The profile shows about 250,000 clones, 65% to 85% of them singletons. Germline CDR1 and CDR2: LGHDT and YNNKEL (reference sequence). V was pared by 4 bases and J by 4 bases, with 13 bases between. The length of the CDR3 is 14 residues. This sequence joins TRBV3-1 (or the pseudogene TRBV3-2) and TRBJ1-2; the D is unclear. The receptor comes from a man aged 35 to 55 with active or convalescent COVID-19. The sequenced sample was peripheral blood. The CDR3 region has the DNA TGTGCCAGCAGCCCACCGTACGGGGTCTATGGCTACACCTTC. Translation: CASSPPYGVYGYTF.